Each of the 8 T cell receptor beta chains below was sequenced from the same sample in a study of blood T cell repertoires in COVID-19. Profiled with immunoSEQ multiplex PCR; TCRdb holds only in-frame clones, not every one. The table records some 300,000 clones, over 90% of them present only once. Sequenced input: PBMCs or T cells enriched from blood (not recorded which). The receptors derive from a woman younger than 45 who had been exposed to COVID-19.

V usage is TRBV5-1 and J usage is TRBJ1-4; TRBD1 is a possible D gene (5 bases). From germline, CDR1 is SGHRS and CDR2 YFSETQ. The germline V and J ends were trimmed by 4 bases and 7 bases, with 14 bases remaining between them. The CDR3 is 14 residues long. The CDR3 nucleotides are TGCGCCAGCAGCAAGGGGAATCTTGGTGAAAAACTGTTTTTT. As protein: CASSKGNLGEKLFF.

The table lists this clone with a few counts. This chain uses TRBV7-9 with TRBJ2-7; possibly TRBD2 for D (5 bases). CDR3 length: 14 amino acids. Trimming stripped 3 bases from V and 0 bases from J, with 9 bases between. Germline loops: CDR1 SEHNR, CDR2 FQNEAQ (reference sequence). CDR3 coding DNA: TGTGCCAGCAGCTTTGGGAGTGGCTCCTACGAGCAGTACTTC. Translation gives CASSFGSGSYEQYF.

The rearrangement links TRBV19 to TRBJ1-6, with 10 bases matching TRBD1. This CDR3 has 15 residues. V lost 3 bases to trimming and J lost 10 bases; unmatched junction nucleotides: 6. Germline V gives CDR1 LNHDA, CDR2 SQIVND (reference sequence). The CDR3: CASSMWDRGRSPLHF. DNA of the CDR3: TGTGCCAGTAGTATGTGGGACAGGGGACGGTCACCCCTCCACTTT. Full variable domain (remainder filled in from reference TRBV19 and TRBJ1-6): DGGITQSPKYLFRKEGQNVTLSCEQNLNHDAMYWYRQDPGQGLRLIYYSQIVNDFQKGDIAEGYSVSREKKESFPLTVTSAQKNPTAFYLCASSMWDRGRSPLHFGNGTRLTVT.

J is TRBJ2-7 and V is TRBV6-5; D may be TRBD1 (6 bases). CDR1 is MNHEY, CDR2 SVGAGI, per germline. The CDR3 is 13 amino acids. V was trimmed by 9 bases and J by 0 bases, leaving 12 bases between them. This chain's CDR3 is CASGQFFSYEQYF. The CDR3 nucleotides read TGTGCCAGTGGACAGTTCTTCTCCTACGAGCAGTACTTC.

This chain joins TRBV5-1 and TRBJ2-3, with 9 bases matching TRBD1. The CDR3 has 15 amino acids. The J segment lost 4 bases and the V segment lost 4 bases, leaving 7 bases of the junction unmatched. Germline V CDR1 and CDR2: SGHRS, YFSETQ. The chain's CDR3 is CASSQGQGPSDTQYF. In DNA, the CDR3 is TGCGCCAGCAGCCAGGGACAGGGACCCTCAGATACGCAGTATTTT.

Points on this clone: This specimen includes other DNA sequences encoding the same CDR3. The gene calls are TRBV18 and TRBJ2-7; 9 bases fit TRBD1. CDR1 KGHSH and CDR2 LQKENI come from the germline V gene. Trimming took 3 bases from V and 3 from J; bases not matched to a gene: 3. There are 14 residues in the CDR3. CDR3 residues: CASSPDRGSYEQYF. As DNA, the CDR3 is TGTGCCAGCTCACCTGACAGGGGGAGCTACGAGCAGTACTTC.

The chain is built from TRBV18 and TRBJ2-2; unclear D gene. There are 13 residues in the CDR3. The V end lost 3 bases, the J end lost 3 bases, and 5 bases lay between the germline ends. Germline values: CDR1 KGHSH, CDR2 LQKENI. Written as DNA, the CDR3 is TGTGCCAGCTCACCTTCTCACACCGGGGAGCTGTTTTTT. This encodes CASSPSHTGELFF.

The rearrangement joins TRBV19 to TRBJ1-2; 8 bases align to TRBD1. Losses at the gene ends were 6 bases for V and 0 bases for J; bases not matched to a gene: 9. Germline-derived CDR1 and CDR2 are LNHDA and SQIVND (reference sequence). The CDR3 length is 16 residues. Here the CDR3 DNA reads TGTGCCAGTAGCACTAAGACAGGGGACACTAACTATGGCTACACCTTC. Its protein is CASSTKTGDTNYGYTF.